These T cell receptor beta chains were read from a single sample in a study of shared clonotypes between healthy human individuals. Libraries were prepared by immunoSEQ multiplex PCR; TCRdb keeps only in-frame clonotypes and omits some of them. Of around 350,000 clones listed, less than 85% are singletons. Sequencing input: memory CD4+ T cells sorted from blood. The receptor source for this set is a young man in good health. The CDR3 runs from the conserved cysteine through the conserved F or W. A D gene is named only where the DNA matches it firmly. Clone size is not always given. Where it is, it says once, few, many or a class for expanded clones.

v_call	d_call	j_call	cdr3_length	clone_size	cdr3_aa	cdr3_nt
TRBV18	TRBD1	TRBJ2-2	15	.	CASSTDRKNTGELFF	TGTGCCAGCTCAACGGACAGGAAAAACACCGGGGAGCTGTTTTTT
TRBV5-6	TRBD1	TRBJ2-7	15	many	CASSPGDRQWYEQYF	TGTGCCAGCAGCCCGGGGGACAGGCAGTGGTACGAGCAGTACTTC
TRBV5-1	.	TRBJ2-5	14	.	CASSTVPDQETQYF	TGCGCCAGCAGCACCGTCCCGGATCAAGAGACCCAGTACTTC
TRBV6-1	.	TRBJ1-6	14	once	CASKTDPNNSPLHF	TGTGCCAGCAAGACAGATCCCAATAATTCACCCCTCCACTTT
TRBV7-9	.	TRBJ2-5	14	.	CASVPGQLGETQYF	TGTGCCAGCGTCCCCGGACAGTTAGGAGAGACCCAGTACTTC
TRBV5-1	TRBD2	TRBJ2-1	14	.	CASSLRTRVNEQFF	TGCGCCAGCAGCTTGAGGACTAGGGTCAATGAGCAGTTCTTC
TRBV10-3	TRBD2	TRBJ2-1	17	.	CAISESTLFGRAGEQFF	TGTGCCATCAGTGAGTCGACTCTTTTCGGGAGGGCCGGTGAGCAGTTCTTC
TRBV2	TRBD2	TRBJ2-7	17	.	CASSGYSGRAFSYEQYF	TGTGCCAGCAGTGGATATAGCGGGAGGGCGTTCTCCTACGAGCAGTACTTC
TRBV4-1	.	TRBJ2-1	13	.	CASSQGPMNEQFF	TGCGCCAGCAGCCAAGGGCCAATGAATGAGCAGTTCTTC
TRBV18	.	TRBJ2-2	14	.	CASSPAANTGELFF	TGTGCCAGCTCACCCGCAGCGAACACCGGGGAGCTGTTTTTT
TRBV13	TRBD2	TRBJ2-1	22	.	CASSTNQDTGTSGPLSYNEQFF	TGTGCCAGCAGTACAAACCAGGACACCGGGACTAGCGGGCCGCTCTCCTACAATGAGCAGTTCTTC
TRBV6-9	.	TRBJ2-3	14	once	CASRGGLSTDTQYF	TGTGCCAGCAGGGGGGGGCTTAGCACAGATACGCAGTATTTT
TRBV7-2	.	TRBJ2-1	15	.	CASSLSSGTIDEQFF	TGTGCCAGCAGCTTAAGTTCCGGGACCATAGATGAGCAGTTCTTC
TRBV5-1	TRBD2	TRBJ2-5	15	.	CASSIGLAGEETQYF	TGCGCCAGCAGCATTGGACTAGCGGGAGAAGAGACCCAGTACTTC
TRBV7-2	.	TRBJ2-3	15	.	CASSFLGGNTDTQYF	TGTGCCAGCAGCTTTCTGGGCGGGAACACAGATACGCAGTATTTT